A single sample gave rise to the 10 T cell receptor beta chains below, sequenced in a study of OX40 agonist ivuxolimab in advanced cancers. The library was obtained by the immunoSEQ multiplex PCR assay. Sourced from immuneACCESS, this table was stored by TCRdb with only in-frame sequences that have V and J called. A share of the clones is absent; for the studies checked, an unresolved V gene accounts for under half, and the remainder has no known explanation. This sample has some 77,000 clones in its table, and roughly 88% of those were observed once. Clones ranked in the top ten supply 5% to 6.5% of the sample. Sequencing used CD4+ or CD8+ T cells sorted from blood, obtained in a trial of the OX40 agonist ivuxolimab. These receptor sequences come from an adult with an advanced solid tumor such as melanoma, head and neck, liver or kidney cancer.

V and J are TRBV28 and TRBJ1-3; D is ambiguous. Deletions cut 8 bases from V and 4 bases from J, with 15 bases between. Germline loops: CDR1 MDHEN, CDR2 SYDVKM. This CDR3 spans 14 amino acids. CDR3 sequence: CASGSLATGNTIYF. The DNA of the CDR3 is TGTGCCAGCGGGAGCCTCGCAACGGGAAACACCATATATTTT.

The chain combines TRBV6-5 with TRBJ2-7; 7 nucleotides line up with TRBD2. The CDR3 is 11 amino acids. V shed 8 bases, J shed 7 bases, and the junction held 5 bases outside the gene matches. CDR1 MNHEY and CDR2 SVGAGI come from the germline V gene. The CDR3 region is CASSLGGEQYF. The DNA for the CDR3 is TGTGCCAGCTCCCTGGGGGGGGAGCAGTACTTC.

J is TRBJ2-1 and V is TRBV20-1; D remains ambiguous. The CDR3 totals 10 residues. Germline assignment: CDR1 DFQATT and CDR2 SNEGSKA (reference sequence). V dropped 5 bases and J dropped 7 bases, with 6 bases sitting between them. CDR3 loop: CSAWRNEQFF. CDR3 nucleotides: TGCAGTGCTTGGCGGAATGAGCAGTTCTTC.

The gene calls are TRBV14 and TRBJ2-7, with D maybe TRBD1 (5 bases). The CDR3 runs to 14 residues. Germline V gene lookup returns CDR1 SGHDN and CDR2 FVKESK. V shed 2 bases and J shed 6 bases, with 14 bases lying between them. The CDR3 is CASSQFGAAGEQYF. The CDR3, as DNA: TGTGCCAGCAGCCAATTTGGGGCAGCCGGCGAGCAGTACTTC.

The CDR3 is CAWSGDVSNQPQHF. The CDR3 DNA reads as TGTGCCTGGAGTGGGGACGTAAGCAATCAGCCCCAGCATTTT. The chain employs TRBV30 and TRBJ1-5; possible D gene TRBD1, 5 bases. Germline lookup yields CDR1 GTSNPN and CDR2 SVGIG (reference sequence). The CDR3 is 14 residues long. V lost 1 base and J 1 base, leaving 8 bases between the germline ends.

This clone is labeled medium-sized (0.01 to 0.1%). This chain joins TRBV5-1 and TRBJ1-2; D gene ambiguous. Germline V lookup: CDR1 SGHRS, CDR2 YFSETQ. There are 12 residues in the CDR3. The ends were cut back, 4 bases at V and 8 bases at J, with 12 bases in the middle. CDR3 residues: CASSPGPEGYTF. The CDR3 DNA reads TGCGCCAGCAGCCCTGGTCCCGAAGGCTACACCTTC.

The V and J genes are TRBV7-8 and TRBJ2-3; a weak D match, TRBD1 (6 bases). Germline V gene lookup returns CDR1 SGHVS and CDR2 FQNEAQ. The germline V and J ends were trimmed by 0 bases and 3 bases, with 7 bases remaining between them. The CDR3 runs to 14 residues. For the CDR3, the DNA is TGTGCCAGCAGCTTAGCAGGGGGAACAGATACGCAGTATTTT. Its protein product is CASSLAGGTDTQYF.

The V call is TRBV7-9, the J call TRBJ2-7; 9 bases line up with TRBD1. This CDR3 has 15 residues. Germline assignment: CDR1 SEHNR and CDR2 FQNEAQ (reference sequence). V trimming: 3 bases; J trimming: 2 bases; junction bases outside the gene matches: 5. The CDR3, as DNA: TGTGCCAGCAGCTTTTCCGGGACAGGGCCCTACGAGCAGTACTTC. It encodes CASSFSGTGPYEQYF.

The chain carries TRBV6-5 and TRBJ1-1; 7 bases map to TRBD1. The CDR3 is made up of 14 amino acids. Unmatched junction bases numbered 2, after V lost 2 bases and J lost 2 bases. Germline-derived CDR1 and CDR2 are MNHEY and SVGAGI. The CDR3 DNA reads TGTGCCAGCAGTTACCAGGGGGGAAACACTGAAGCTTTCTTT. It codes for CASSYQGGNTEAFF.

This chain uses TRBV7-2 with TRBJ2-5; tentative D call: TRBD1 (5 bases). Trimming left V 2 bases short and J 4 bases short, with 11 bases between. CDR1 is SGHTA, CDR2 FQGNSA, per germline. The CDR3 totals 14 residues. The CDR3 sequence: CASSLSVGVETQYF. CDR3 sequence (DNA): TGTGCCAGCAGCTTAAGCGTAGGGGTAGAGACCCAGTACTTC.